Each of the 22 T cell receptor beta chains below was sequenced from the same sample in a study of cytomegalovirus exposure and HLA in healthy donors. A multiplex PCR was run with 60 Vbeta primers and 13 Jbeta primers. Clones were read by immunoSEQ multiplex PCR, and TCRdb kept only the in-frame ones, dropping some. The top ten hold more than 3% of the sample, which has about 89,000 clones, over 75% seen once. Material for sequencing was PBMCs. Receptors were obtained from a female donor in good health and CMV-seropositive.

DNA for the CDR3: TGTGCCAGCAGCCGGACGGAGGGGACCCAGTACTTC. It encodes CASSRTEGTQYF. The chain employs TRBV7-9 and TRBJ2-5; tentative D call: TRBD2 (6 bases). The CDR3 loop spans 12 amino acids. Germline CDR1 reads SEHNR; CDR2 reads FQNEAQ (reference sequence). With 5 bases removed from V and 7 bases from J, the gap between germline ends came to 11 bases.

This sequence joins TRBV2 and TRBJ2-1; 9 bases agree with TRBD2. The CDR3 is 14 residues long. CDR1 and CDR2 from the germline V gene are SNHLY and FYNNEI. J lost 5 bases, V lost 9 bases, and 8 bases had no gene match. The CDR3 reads CARGAGGAHNEQFF. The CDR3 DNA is TGTGCCAGGGGGGCGGGGGGGGCCCACAATGAGCAGTTCTTC.

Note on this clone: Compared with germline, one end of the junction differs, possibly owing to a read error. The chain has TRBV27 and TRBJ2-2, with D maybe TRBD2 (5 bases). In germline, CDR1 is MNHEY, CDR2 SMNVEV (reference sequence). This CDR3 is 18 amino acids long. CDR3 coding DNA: TGTGCCAGCAGTTTGGACTCCTTATGGTCTATGAACCCCGGGGAGCTGTTTTTT. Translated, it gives CASSLDSLWSMNPGELFF.

CDR3 nucleotides: TGTGCCAGCAGTGAAGCGGTAGGCTATGGCAGGGATGAGCAGTTCTTC. It translates to CASSEAVGYGRDEQFF. The V and J genes are TRBV2 and TRBJ2-1, with D perhaps TRBD1 (5 bases). CDR3 length: 16 amino acids. The germline V gene encodes CDR1 SNHLY and CDR2 FYNNEI. V lost 0 bases, J lost 8 bases, and 17 bases lay in between.

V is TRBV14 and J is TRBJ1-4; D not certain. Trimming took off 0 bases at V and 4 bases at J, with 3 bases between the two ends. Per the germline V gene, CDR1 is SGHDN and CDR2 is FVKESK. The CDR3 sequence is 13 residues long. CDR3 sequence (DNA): TGTGCCAGCAGCCAAGACCATAATGAAAAACTGTTTTTT. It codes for CASSQDHNEKLFF.

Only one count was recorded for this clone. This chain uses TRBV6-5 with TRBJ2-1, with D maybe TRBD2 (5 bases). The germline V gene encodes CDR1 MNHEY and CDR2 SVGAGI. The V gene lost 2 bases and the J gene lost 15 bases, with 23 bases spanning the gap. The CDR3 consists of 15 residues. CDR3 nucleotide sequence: TGTGCCAGCAGTTACCCCTCGGAAGCGGCCCGAATTTGGTTCTTC. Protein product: CASSYPSEAARIWFF.

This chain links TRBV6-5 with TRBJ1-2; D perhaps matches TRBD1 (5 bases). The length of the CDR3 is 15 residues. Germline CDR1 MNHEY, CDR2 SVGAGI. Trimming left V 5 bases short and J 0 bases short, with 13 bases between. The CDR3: CASSALGTTNYGYTF. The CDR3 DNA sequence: TGTGCCAGCAGTGCTCTAGGGACTACTAACTATGGCTACACCTTC.

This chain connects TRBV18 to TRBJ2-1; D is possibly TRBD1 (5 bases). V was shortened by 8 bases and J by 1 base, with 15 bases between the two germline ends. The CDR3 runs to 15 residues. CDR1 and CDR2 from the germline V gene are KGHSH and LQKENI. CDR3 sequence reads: CASTIGVASYNEQFF. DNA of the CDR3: TGTGCCAGCACAATAGGGGTGGCTTCCTACAATGAGCAGTTCTTC.

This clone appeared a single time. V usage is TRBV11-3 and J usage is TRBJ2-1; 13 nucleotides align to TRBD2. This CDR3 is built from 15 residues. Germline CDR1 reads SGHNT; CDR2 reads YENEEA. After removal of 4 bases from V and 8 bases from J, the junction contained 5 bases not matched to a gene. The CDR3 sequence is CASSSGLAGADEQFF. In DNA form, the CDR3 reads TGTGCCAGCAGCTCCGGACTAGCGGGAGCGGATGAGCAGTTCTTC.

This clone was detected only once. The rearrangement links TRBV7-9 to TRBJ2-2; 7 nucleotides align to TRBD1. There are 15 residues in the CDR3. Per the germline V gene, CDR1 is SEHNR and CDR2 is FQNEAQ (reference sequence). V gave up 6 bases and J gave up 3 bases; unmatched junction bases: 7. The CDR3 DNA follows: TGTGCCAGCAGTCTTGGAACAGGGGACACCGGGGAGCTGTTTTTT. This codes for CASSLGTGDTGELFF. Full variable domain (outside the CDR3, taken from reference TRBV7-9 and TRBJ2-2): DTGVSQNPRHKITKRGQNVTFRCDPISEHNRLYWYRQTLGQGPEFLTYFQNEAQLEKSRLLSDRFSAERPKGSFSTLEIQRTEQGDSAMYLCASSLGTGDTGELFFGEGSRLTVL.

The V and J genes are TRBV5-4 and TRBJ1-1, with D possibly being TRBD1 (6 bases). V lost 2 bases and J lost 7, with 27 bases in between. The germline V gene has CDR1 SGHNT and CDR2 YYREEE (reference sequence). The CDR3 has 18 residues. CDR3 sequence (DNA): TGTGCCAGCAGCTTTGGGCCCCGGTTGACAGGAAGCTTTCTTGAAGCTTTCTTT. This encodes CASSFGPRLTGSFLEAFF.

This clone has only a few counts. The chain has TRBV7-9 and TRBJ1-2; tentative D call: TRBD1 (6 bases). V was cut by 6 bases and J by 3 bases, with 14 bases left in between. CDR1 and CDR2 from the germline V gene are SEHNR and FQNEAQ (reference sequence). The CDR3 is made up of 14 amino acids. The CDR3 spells CASRSGQSDYGYTF. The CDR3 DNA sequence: TGTGCCAGCAGATCAGGACAGTCGGACTATGGCTACACCTTC.

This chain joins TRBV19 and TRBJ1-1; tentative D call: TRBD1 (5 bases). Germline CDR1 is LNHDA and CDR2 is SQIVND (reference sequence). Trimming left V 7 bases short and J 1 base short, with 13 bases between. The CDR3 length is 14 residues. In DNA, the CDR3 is TGTGCCAGTACCCCGAGGAGGGGGAACACTGAAGCTTTCTTT. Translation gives CASTPRRGNTEAFF. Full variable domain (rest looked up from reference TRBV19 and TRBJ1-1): DGGITQSPKYLFRKEGQNVTLSCEQNLNHDAMYWYRQDPGQGLRLIYYSQIVNDFQKGDIAEGYSVSREKKESFPLTVTSAQKNPTAFYLCASTPRRGNTEAFFGQGTRLTVV.

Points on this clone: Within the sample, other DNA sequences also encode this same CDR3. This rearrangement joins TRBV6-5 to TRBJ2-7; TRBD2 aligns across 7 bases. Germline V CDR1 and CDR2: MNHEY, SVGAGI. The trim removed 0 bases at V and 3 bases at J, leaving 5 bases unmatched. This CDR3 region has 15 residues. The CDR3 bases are TGTGCCAGCAGTTACTCGGGGACGGGGGGCTACGAGCAGTACTTC. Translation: CASSYSGTGGYEQYF.

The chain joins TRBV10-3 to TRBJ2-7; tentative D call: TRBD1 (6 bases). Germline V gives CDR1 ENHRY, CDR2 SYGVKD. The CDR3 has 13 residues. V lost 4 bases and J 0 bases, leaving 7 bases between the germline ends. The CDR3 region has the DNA TGTGCCATCAGTGGGGACACCTCCTACGAGCAGTACTTC. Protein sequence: CAISGDTSYEQYF.

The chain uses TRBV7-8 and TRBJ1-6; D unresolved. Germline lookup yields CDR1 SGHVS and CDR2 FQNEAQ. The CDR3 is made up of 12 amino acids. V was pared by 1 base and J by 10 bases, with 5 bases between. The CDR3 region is CASSLGQSPLHF. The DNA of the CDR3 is TGTGCCAGCAGCTTAGGGCAATCACCCCTCCACTTT.

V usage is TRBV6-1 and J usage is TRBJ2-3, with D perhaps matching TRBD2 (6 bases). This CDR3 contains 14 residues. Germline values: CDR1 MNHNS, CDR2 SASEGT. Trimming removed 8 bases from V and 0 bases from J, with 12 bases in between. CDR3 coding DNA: TGTGCCAGCCGGGAGTACACCAGCACAGATACGCAGTATTTT. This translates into CASREYTSTDTQYF.

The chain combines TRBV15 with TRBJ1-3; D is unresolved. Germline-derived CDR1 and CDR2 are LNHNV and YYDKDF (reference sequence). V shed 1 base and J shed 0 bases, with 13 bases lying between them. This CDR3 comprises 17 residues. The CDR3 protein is CATSRAERLLSGNTIYF. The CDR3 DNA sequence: TGTGCCACCAGCAGAGCCGAACGACTCCTCTCTGGAAACACCATATATTTT.

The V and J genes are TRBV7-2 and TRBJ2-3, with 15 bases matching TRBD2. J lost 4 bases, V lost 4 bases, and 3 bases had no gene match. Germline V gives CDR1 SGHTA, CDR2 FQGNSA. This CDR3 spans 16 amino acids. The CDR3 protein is CASSSGLAGGSDTQYF. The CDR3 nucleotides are TGTGCCAGCAGCTCGGGACTAGCGGGGGGTTCAGATACGCAGTATTTT.

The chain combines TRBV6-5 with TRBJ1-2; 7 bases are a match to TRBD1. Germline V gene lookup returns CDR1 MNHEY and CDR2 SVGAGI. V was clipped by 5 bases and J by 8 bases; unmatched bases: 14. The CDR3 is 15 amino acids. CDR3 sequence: CASSLSHLTGQGYTF. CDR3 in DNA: TGTGCCAGCAGTCTCTCCCACTTGACAGGGCAAGGCTACACCTTC.

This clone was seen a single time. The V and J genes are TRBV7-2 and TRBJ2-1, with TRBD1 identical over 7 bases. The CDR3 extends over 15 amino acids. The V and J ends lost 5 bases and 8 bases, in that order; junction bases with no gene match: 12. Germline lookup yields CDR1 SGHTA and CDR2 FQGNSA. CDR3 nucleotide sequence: TGTGCCAGCAGCCCAGGGGACAGAAACAACGATGAGCAGTTCTTC. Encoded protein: CASSPGDRNNDEQFF.

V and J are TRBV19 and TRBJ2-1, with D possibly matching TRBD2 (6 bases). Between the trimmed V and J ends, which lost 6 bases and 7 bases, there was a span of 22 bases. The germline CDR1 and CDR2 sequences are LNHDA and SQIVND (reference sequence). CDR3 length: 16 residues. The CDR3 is CASRNRGRGAGNEQFF. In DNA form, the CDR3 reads TGTGCCAGTAGGAACAGAGGTAGGGGCGCGGGGAATGAGCAGTTCTTC.